A selection of T cell receptor beta chains follows, all from one sample in a study of shared clonotypes between healthy human individuals. TCRdb's copy holds only in-frame clones and misses some; the assay was immunoSEQ multiplex PCR. The data hold about 2.1 million clones, with 93% observed a single time. Sequenced input: naive CD8+ T cells from PBMCs. These receptors all stem from a man younger than 35 in good health. Some clones in this sample may be carry-over from other donors' samples. CDR3s include the opening cysteine and the closing phenylalanine or tryptophan. A D gene is named only where the DNA matches it firmly. Rows may omit the clone size; those that give it use once, few, many or a size class.

clone_size | j_call | d_call | v_call | cdr3_aa | cdr3_nt
NA | TRBJ1-1 | NA | TRBV13 | CASSLRRTLNTEAFF | TGTGCCAGCAGCTTAAGGAGGACACTGAACACTGAAGCTTTCTTT
NA | TRBJ2-1 | NA | TRBV4-3 | CASSQDVADEQFF | TGCGCCAGCAGCCAAGATGTGGCGGATGAGCAGTTCTTC
NA | TRBJ2-2 | NA | TRBV7-2 | CASSLLLGNTGELFF | TGTGCCAGCAGCTTACTACTGGGGAACACCGGGGAGCTGTTTTTT
once | TRBJ1-5 | NA | TRBV14 | CASSNGASNQPQHF | TGTGCCAGCTCTAACGGGGCAAGCAATCAGCCCCAGCATTTT
NA | TRBJ2-7 | NA | TRBV2 | CASSENPAEQYF | TGTGCCAGCAGTGAAAATCCCGCCGAGCAGTACTTC
NA | TRBJ2-1 | NA | TRBV9 | CASSVEGSYNEQFF | TGTGCCAGCAGCGTAGAGGGTTCCTACAATGAGCAGTTCTTC
NA | TRBJ2-5 | NA | TRBV4-1 | CASSQRTAKQETQYF | TGCGCCAGCAGCCAAAGAACGGCTAAACAAGAGACCCAGTACTTC
NA | TRBJ2-2 | TRBD2 | TRBV7-9 | CASPGLAGTNTGELFF | TGTGCCAGCCCGGGACTAGCGGGTACGAACACCGGGGAGCTGTTTTTT
NA | TRBJ2-2 | NA | TRBV18 | CASSPGNGELFF | TGTGCCAGCTCACCAGGGAACGGGGAGCTGTTTTTT
NA | TRBJ1-1 | NA | TRBV14 | CASSLQGNTEAFF | TGTGCCAGCAGCCTCCAGGGGAACACTGAAGCTTTCTTT
NA | TRBJ2-3 | NA | TRBV15 | CATSRGGETDTQYF | TGTGCCACCAGCAGAGGGGGGGAAACAGATACGCAGTATTTT
NA | TRBJ2-1 | NA | TRBV2 | CASSGAEGNEQFF | TGTGCCAGCAGTGGGGCGGAAGGCAATGAGCAGTTCTTC